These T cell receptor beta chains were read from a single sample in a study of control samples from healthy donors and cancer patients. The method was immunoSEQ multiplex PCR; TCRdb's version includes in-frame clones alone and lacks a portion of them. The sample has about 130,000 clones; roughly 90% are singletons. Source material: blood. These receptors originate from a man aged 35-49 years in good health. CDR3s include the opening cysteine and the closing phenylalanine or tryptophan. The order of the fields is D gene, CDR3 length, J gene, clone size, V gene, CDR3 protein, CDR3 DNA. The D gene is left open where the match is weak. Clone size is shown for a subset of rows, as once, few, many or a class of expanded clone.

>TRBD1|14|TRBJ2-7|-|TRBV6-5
CASRLSGTGYEQYF
TGTGCCAGCAGGTTGTCAGGGACAGGCTACGAGCAGTACTTC
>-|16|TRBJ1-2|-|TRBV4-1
CASSQHIRQNNYGYTF
TGCGCCAGCAGCCAACACATACGACAGAATAACTATGGCTACACCTTC
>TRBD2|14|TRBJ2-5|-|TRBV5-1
CASSFLAGEETQYF
TGCGCCAGCAGCTTTCTAGCGGGAGAAGAGACCCAGTACTTC
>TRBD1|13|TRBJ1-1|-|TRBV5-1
CASSLETGSEAFF
TGCGCCAGCAGCTTGGAGACAGGGAGTGAAGCTTTCTTT
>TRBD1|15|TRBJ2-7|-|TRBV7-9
CASSLDRGFSYEQYF
TGTGCCAGCAGCTTGGACAGGGGGTTCTCCTACGAGCAGTACTTC
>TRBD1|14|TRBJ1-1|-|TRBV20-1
CSASRQGLNTEAFF
TGCAGTGCTAGTAGACAGGGGCTGAACACTGAAGCTTTCTTT
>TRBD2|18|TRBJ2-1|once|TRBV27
CASSLSGTRLSLSNEQFF
TGTGCCAGCAGTTTATCGGGGACTAGGTTGTCCCTTTCCAATGAGCAGTTCTTC
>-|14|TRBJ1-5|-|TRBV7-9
CASSLGQTNQPQHF
TGTGCCAGCAGCTTAGGGCAGACCAATCAGCCCCAGCATTTT
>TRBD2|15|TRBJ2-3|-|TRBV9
CASSVMAGGLDTQYF
TGTGCCAGCAGCGTAATGGCGGGGGGGTTAGATACGCAGTATTTT
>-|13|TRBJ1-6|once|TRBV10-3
CAIRNIDNSPLHF
TGTGCCATCAGGAACATAGATAATTCACCCCTCCACTTT
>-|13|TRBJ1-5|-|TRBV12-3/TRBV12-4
CASSITRSQPQHF
TGTGCCAGCAGCATCACACGGTCTCAGCCCCAGCATTTT
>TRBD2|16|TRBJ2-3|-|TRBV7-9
CASSSEGRGGTDTQYF
TGTGCCAGCAGCTCAGAAGGACGGGGGGGCACAGATACGCAGTATTTT
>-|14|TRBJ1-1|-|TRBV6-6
CASSPSGIHTEAFF
TGTGCCAGCAGTCCCTCCGGGATACACACTGAAGCTTTCTTT
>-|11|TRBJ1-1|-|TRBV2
CASIRRRAVFF
TGTGCCAGCATCCGGAGGAGGGCAGTTTTCTTT
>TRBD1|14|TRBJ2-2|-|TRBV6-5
CASRDRGIAGELFF
TGTGCCAGCCGAGACAGGGGGATCGCCGGGGAGCTGTTTTTT
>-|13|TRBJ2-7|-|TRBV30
CAWSFTGMREQYF
TGTGCCTGGAGTTTCACCGGGATGAGGGAGCAGTACTTC
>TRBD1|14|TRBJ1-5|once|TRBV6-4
CASRLRQGTQPQHF
TGTGCCAGCAGGCTTCGACAGGGGACTCAGCCCCAGCATTTT
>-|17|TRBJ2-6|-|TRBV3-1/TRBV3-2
CASSQGKGSSGANVLTF
TGTGCCAGCAGCCAAGGCAAAGGTAGCTCTGGGGCCAACGTCCTGACTTTC
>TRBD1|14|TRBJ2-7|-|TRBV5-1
CASMKGQGAYEQYF
TGCGCCAGCATGAAGGGACAGGGGGCCTACGAGCAGTACTTC
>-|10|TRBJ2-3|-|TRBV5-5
CASSLGGAYF
TGTGCCAGCAGCTTGGGAGGCGCGTATTTT
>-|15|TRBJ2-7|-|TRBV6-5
CASSYSRTVVYEQYF
TGTGCCAGCAGTTACTCTCGGACAGTTGTCTACGAGCAGTACTTC
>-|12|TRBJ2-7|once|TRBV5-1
CASSYEDREQYF
TGCGCCAGCAGCTATGAAGACAGAGAGCAGTACTTC
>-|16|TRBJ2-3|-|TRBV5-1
CASSLSAGSHTDTQYF
TGCGCCAGCAGCTTGTCCGCGGGGAGCCACACAGATACGCAGTATTTT
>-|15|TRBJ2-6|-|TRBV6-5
CASSYFVSGANVLTF
TGTGCCAGCAGTTACTTCGTATCCGGGGCCAACGTCCTGACTTTC